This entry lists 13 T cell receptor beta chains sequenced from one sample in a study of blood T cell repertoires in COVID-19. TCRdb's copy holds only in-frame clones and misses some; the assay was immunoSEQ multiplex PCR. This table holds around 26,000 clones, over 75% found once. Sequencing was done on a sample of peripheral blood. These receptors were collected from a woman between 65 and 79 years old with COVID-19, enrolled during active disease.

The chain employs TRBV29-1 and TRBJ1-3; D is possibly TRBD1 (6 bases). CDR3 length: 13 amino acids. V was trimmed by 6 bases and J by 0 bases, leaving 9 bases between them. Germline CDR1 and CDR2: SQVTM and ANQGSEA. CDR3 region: CSVRDISGNTIYF. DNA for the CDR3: TGCAGCGTCCGGGACATCTCTGGAAACACCATATATTTT.

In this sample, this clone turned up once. The DNA for the CDR3 is TGCGCCAGCAGCCCGGGACAGGGCCGGAATCAGCCCCAGCATTTT. This gives the protein CASSPGQGRNQPQHF. The chain uses TRBV4-1 and TRBJ1-5; 9 bases match TRBD1. The CDR3 is made up of 15 amino acids. The trim removed 4 bases at V and 4 bases at J, leaving 5 bases unmatched. CDR1 is MGHRA and CDR2 is YSYEKL in the germline V gene.

The CDR3 is CASSQAYEQYF. The CDR3, as DNA: TGTGCCAGCAGCCAAGCTTACGAGCAGTACTTC. The J gene is TRBJ2-7, the V gene TRBV14; D uncertain. This CDR3 has 11 amino acids. The germline gives CDR1 SGHDN, CDR2 FVKESK. V gave up 1 base and J gave up 4 bases, with 2 bases separating them.

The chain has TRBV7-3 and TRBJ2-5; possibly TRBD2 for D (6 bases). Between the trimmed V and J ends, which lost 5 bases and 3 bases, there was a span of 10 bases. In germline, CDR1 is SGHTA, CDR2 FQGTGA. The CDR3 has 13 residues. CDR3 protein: CASSAKREETQYF. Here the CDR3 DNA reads TGTGCCAGCAGCGCTAAGCGGGAAGAGACCCAGTACTTC.

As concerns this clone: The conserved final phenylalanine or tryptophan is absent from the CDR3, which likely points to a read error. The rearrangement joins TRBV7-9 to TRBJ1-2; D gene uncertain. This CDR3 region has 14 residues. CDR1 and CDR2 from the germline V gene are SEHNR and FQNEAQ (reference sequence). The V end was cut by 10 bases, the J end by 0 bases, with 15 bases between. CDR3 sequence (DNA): TGTGCCAACACCCGCCTCGTAGCTAACTATGGCTACACCCTC. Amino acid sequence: CANTRLVANYGYTL.

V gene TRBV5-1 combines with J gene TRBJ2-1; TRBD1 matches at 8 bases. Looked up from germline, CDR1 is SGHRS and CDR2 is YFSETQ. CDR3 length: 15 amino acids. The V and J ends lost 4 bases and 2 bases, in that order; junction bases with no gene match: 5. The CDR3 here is CASSPPDRAYNEQFF. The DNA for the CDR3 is TGCGCCAGCAGCCCCCCGGACAGGGCCTACAATGAGCAGTTCTTC.

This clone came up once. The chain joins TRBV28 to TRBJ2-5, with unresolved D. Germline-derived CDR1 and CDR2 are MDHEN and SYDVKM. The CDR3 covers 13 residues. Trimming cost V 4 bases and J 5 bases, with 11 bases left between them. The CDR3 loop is CASSSPDGETQYF. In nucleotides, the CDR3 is TGTGCCAGCAGTTCTCCCGACGGGGAGACCCAGTACTTC.

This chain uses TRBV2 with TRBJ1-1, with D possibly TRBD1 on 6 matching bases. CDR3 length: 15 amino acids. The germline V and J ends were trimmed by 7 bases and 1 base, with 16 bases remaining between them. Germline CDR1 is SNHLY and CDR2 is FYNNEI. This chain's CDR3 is CASTNSGTPNTEAFF. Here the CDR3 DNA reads TGTGCCAGCACGAACTCAGGGACACCGAACACTGAAGCTTTCTTT.

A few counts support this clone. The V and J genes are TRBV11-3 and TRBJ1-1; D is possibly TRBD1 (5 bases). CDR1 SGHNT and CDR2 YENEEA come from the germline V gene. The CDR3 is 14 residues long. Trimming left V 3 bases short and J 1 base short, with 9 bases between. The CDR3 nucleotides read TGTGCCAGCAGCTTGGAGGGGAGGAACACTGAAGCTTTCTTT. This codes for CASSLEGRNTEAFF.

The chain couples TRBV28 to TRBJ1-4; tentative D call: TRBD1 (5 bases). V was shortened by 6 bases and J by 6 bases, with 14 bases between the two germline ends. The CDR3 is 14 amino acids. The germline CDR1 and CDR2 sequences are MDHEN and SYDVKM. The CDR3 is CASRAWRGDEKLFF. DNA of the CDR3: TGTGCCAGCAGAGCCTGGAGGGGTGATGAAAAACTGTTTTTT.

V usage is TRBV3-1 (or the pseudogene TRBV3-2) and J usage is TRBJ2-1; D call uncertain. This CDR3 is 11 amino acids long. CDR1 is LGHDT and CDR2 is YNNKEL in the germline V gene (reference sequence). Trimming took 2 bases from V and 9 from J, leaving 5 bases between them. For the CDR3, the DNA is TGTGCCAGCAGCCAAACCGGTGAGCAGTTCTTC. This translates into CASSQTGEQFF.

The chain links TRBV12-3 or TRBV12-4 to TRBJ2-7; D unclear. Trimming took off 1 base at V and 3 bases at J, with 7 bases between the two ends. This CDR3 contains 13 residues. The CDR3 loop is CASSLDTNYEQYV. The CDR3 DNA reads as TGTGCCAGCAGTTTAGACACCAACTACGAGCAGTACGTC.

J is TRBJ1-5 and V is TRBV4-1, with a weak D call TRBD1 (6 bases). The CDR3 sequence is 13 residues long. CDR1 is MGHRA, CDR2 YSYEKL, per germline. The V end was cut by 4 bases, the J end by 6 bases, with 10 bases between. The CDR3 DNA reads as TGCGCCAGCAGCCGGGGGGGCCGTCAGCCCCAGCATTTT. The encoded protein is CASSRGGRQPQHF.